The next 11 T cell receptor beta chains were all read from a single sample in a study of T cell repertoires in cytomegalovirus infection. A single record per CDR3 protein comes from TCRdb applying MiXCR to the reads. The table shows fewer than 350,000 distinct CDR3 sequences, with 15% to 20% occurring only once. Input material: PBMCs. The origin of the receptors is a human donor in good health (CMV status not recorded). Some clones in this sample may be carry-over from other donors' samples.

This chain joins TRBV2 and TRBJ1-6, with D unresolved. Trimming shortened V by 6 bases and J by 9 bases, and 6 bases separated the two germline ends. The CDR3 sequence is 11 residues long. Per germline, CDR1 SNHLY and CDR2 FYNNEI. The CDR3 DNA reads TGTGCCAGCAGGAGTTCTTCACCCCTCCACTTT. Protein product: CASRSSSPLHF.

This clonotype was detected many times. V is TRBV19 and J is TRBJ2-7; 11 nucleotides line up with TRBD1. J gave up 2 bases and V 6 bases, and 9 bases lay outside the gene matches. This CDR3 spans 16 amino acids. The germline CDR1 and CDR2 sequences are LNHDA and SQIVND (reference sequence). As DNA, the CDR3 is TGTGCCAGTAGGGACAGGGGGCGCGTTACTCCCTACGAGCAGTACTTC. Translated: CASRDRGRVTPYEQYF.

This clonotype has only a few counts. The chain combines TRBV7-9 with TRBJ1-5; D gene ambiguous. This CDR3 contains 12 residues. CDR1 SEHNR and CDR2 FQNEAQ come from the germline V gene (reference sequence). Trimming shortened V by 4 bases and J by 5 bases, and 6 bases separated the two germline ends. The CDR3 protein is CASSYTYQPQHF. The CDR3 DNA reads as TGTGCCAGCAGCTACACCTATCAGCCCCAGCATTTT.

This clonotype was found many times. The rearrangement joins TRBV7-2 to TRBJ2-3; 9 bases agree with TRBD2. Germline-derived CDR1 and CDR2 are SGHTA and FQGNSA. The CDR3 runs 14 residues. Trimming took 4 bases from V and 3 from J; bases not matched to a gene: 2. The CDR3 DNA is TGTGCCAGCAGCTCCGGACTAGCGACAGATACGCAGTATTTT. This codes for CASSSGLATDTQYF.

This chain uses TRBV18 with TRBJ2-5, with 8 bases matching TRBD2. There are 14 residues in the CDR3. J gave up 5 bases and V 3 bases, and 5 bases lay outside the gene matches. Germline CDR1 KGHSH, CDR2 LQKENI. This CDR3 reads CASSPPGGMETQYF. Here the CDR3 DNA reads TGTGCCAGCTCACCCCCGGGGGGGATGGAGACCCAGTACTTC. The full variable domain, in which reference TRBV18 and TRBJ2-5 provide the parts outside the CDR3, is NAGVMQNPRHLVRRRGQEARLRCSPMKGHSHVYWYRQLPEEGLKFMVYLQKENIIDESGMPKERFSAEFPKEGPSILRIQQVVRGDSAAYFCASSPPGGMETQYFGPGTRLLVL.

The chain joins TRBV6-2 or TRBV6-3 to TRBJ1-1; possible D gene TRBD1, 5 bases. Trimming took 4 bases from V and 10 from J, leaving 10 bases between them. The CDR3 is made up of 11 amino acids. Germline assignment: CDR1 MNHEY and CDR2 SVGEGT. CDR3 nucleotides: TGTGCCAGCAGTTCAGGGATAGCAGCTTTCTTT. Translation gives CASSSGIAAFF.

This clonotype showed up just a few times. The CDR3 here is CAISIFQSNQETQYF. CDR3 sequence (DNA): TGTGCCATCAGCATTTTTCAGTCCAACCAAGAGACCCAGTACTTC. This chain uses TRBV10-3 with TRBJ2-5; unclear D gene. Trimming removed 6 bases at V and 0 bases at J, with 14 bases between. Germline CDR1 reads ENHRY; CDR2 reads SYGVKD. There are 15 residues in the CDR3.

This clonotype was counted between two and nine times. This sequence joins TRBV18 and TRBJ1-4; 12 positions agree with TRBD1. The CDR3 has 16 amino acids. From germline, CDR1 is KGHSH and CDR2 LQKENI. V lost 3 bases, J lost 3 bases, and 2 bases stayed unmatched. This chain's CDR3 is CASSPGQGAANEKLFF. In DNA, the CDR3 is TGTGCCAGCTCACCGGGACAGGGGGCCGCTAATGAAAAACTGTTTTTT.

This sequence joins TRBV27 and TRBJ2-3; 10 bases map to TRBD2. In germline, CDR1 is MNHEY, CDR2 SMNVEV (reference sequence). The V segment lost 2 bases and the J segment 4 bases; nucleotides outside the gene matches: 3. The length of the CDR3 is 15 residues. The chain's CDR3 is CASSLRTSGADTQYF. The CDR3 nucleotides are TGTGCCAGCAGTTTAAGAACTAGCGGGGCAGATACGCAGTATTTT.

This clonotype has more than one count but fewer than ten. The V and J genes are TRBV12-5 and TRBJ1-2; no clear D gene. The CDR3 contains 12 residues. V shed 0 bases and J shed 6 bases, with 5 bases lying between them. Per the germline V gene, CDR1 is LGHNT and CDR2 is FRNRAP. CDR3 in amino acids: CASGLVGDGYTF. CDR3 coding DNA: TGTGCTAGTGGTTTGGTCGGTGATGGCTACACCTTC. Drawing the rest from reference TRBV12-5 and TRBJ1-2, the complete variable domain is DARVTQTPRHKVTEMGQEVTMRCQPILGHNTVFWYRQTMMQGLELLAYFRNRAPLDDSGMPKDRFSAEMPDATLATLKIQPSEPRDSAVYFCASGLVGDGYTFGSGTRLTVV.

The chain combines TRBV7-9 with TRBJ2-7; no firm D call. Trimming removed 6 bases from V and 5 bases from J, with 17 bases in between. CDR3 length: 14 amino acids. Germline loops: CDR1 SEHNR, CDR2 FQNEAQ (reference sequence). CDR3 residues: CASSLGQALNEQYF. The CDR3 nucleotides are TGTGCCAGCAGTCTAGGGCAGGCTCTCAACGAGCAGTACTTC.